The present T cell receptor beta chain was sequenced within a study of Ad26.COV2.S vaccination and SARS-CoV-2 variants. Study-level findings and limits: After vaccination, substantial breadth of spike-specific CD8+ and CD4+ responses was reported. Vaccine and placebo recipients had similar non-spike TCR breadth.

Clones were read by immunoSEQ multiplex PCR, and TCRdb kept only the in-frame ones, dropping some. Here the sample spans a few hundred thousand clones, 70% to 90% being singletons. The ends were cut back, 5 bases at V and 0 bases at J, with 5 bases in the middle. Germline V gene lookup returns CDR1 SEHNR and CDR2 FQNEAQ (reference sequence). The CDR3 loop spans 14 amino acids. A note on this clone: The target antigen is unknown.

The treatment denotes: some 20 received Ad26.COV2.S at low or high dose, single or two shots; a few received placebo; per-sample allocation not given. Sampling occurred on day 63 after the first vaccine or placebo injection. Aged 18-55 years, donor was enrolled in Boston in the early 2020s. An Ad26 vector carrying the Wuhan-strain SARS-CoV-2 spike served as the vaccine. The chain joins TRBV7-9 to TRBJ2-6; no clear D gene. This receptor was identified in a person between 18 and 59 years old who received the Ad26.COV2.S COVID-19 vaccine or a placebo. Material: peripheral blood, obtained in a trial of Ad26.COV2.S vaccine versus placebo. CDR3 sequence reads: CASSPGSGANVLTF. The DNA of the CDR3 is TGTGCCAGCAGCCCCGGCTCTGGGGCCAACGTCCTGACTTTC. Looking up the rest from reference TRBV7-9 and TRBJ2-6 gives the full variable domain: DTGVSQNPRHKITKRGQNVTFRCDPISEHNRLYWYRQTLGQGPEFLTYFQNEAQLEKSRLLSDRFSAERPKGSFSTLEIQRTEQGDSAMYLCASSPGSGANVLTFGAGSRLTVL.